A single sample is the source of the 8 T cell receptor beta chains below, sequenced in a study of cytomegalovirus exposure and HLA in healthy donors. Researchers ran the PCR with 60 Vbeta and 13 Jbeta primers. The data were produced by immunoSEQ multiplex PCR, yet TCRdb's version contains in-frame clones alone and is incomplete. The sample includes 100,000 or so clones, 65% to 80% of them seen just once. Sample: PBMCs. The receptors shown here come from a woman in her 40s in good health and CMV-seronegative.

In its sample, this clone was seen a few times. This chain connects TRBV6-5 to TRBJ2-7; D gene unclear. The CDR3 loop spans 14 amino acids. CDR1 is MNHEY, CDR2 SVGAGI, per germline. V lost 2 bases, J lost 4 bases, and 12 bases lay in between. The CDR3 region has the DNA TGTGCCAGCAGTTACGGGCAGGCCGGATACGAGCAGTACTTC. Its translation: CASSYGQAGYEQYF.

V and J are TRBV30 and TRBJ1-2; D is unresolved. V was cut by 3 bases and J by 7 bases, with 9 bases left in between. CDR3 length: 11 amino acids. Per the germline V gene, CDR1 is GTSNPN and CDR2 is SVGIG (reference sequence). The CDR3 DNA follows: TGTGCCTGGAGCGGGGAGAGTGGCTACACCTTC. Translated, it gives CAWSGESGYTF.

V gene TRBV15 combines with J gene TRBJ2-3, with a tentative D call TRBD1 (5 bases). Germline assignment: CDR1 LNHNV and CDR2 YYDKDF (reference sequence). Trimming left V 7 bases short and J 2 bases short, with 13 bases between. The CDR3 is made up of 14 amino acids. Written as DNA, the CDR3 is TGTGCCACCAACCTGAACAGGAACACAGATACGCAGTATTTT. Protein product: CATNLNRNTDTQYF.

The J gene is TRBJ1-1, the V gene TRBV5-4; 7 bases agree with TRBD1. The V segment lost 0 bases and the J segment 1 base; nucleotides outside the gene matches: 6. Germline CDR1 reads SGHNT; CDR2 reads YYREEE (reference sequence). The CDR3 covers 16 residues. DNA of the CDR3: TGTGCCAGCAGCTTGGGGGTAGACAGGGCGAACACTGAAGCTTTCTTT. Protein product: CASSLGVDRANTEAFF.

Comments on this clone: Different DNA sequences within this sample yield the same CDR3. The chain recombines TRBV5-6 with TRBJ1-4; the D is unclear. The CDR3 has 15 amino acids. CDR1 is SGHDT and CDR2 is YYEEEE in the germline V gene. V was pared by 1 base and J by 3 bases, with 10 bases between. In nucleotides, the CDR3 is TGTGCCAGCAGCTTGAGAGGGATCCCTAATGAAAAACTGTTTTTT. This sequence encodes CASSLRGIPNEKLFF.

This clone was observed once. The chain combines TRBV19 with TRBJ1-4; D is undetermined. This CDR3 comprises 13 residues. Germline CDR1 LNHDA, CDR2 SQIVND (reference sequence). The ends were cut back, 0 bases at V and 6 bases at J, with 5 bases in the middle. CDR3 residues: CASSIEQDEKLFF. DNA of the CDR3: TGTGCCAGTAGTATAGAACAAGATGAAAAACTGTTTTTT.

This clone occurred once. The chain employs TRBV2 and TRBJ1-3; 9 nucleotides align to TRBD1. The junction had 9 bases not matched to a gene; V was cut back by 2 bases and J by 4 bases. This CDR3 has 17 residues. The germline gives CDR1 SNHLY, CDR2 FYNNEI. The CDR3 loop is CASSEYRGQTGGNTIYF. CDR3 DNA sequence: TGTGCCAGCAGTGAATACAGGGGGCAGACGGGAGGAAACACCATATATTTT.

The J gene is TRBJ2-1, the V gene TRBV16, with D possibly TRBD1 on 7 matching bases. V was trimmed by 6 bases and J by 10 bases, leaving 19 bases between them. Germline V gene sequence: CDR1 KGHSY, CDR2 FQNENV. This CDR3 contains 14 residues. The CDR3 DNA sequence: TGTGCCAGCAGTCCTACAGGGGCCGCGGGGGAGCAGTTCTTC. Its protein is CASSPTGAAGEQFF.